Shown below are 21 T cell receptor beta chains from a single sample sequenced in a study of graft-versus-host responses after intestinal transplantation. This table comes from immunoSEQ multiplex PCR, and its TCRdb copy is limited to in-frame clones, with some not included. There are tens of thousands of clones in the sample; 87% occur only once, and under 20% lies in the top ten. Lamina propria and intraepithelial lymphocytes were released by processing graft tissue. Here the sequenced sample was ileum tissue, taken about 200 days after intestinal transplant. Receptors originate from a human patient who received an intestinal transplant, so some T cells may come from the graft donor.

The V and J genes are TRBV5-5 and TRBJ1-2; D gene ambiguous. The CDR3 loop spans 14 amino acids. The germline V gene encodes CDR1 SGHKS and CDR2 YYEKEE (reference sequence). V lost 0 bases and J 6 bases, leaving 12 bases between the germline ends. The CDR3 DNA reads as TGTGCCAGCAGCTTGGCGCACGGATCCAATGGCTACACCTTC. It encodes CASSLAHGSNGYTF.

The chain uses TRBV10-3 and TRBJ2-1; unclear D gene. V lost 3 bases to trimming and J lost 0 bases, with 12 bases between them. Looked up from germline, CDR1 is ENHRY and CDR2 is SYGVKD. CDR3 length: 16 residues. CDR3 sequence reads: CAISDPEAGSYNEQFF. The CDR3 nucleotides read TGTGCCATCAGTGACCCCGAGGCCGGCTCCTACAATGAGCAGTTCTTC.

The genes are TRBV7-2 and TRBJ2-5; D possibly corresponds to TRBD2 (5 bases). The V and J ends lost 5 bases and 1 base respectively, with 14 bases between them. CDR1 SGHTA and CDR2 FQGNSA come from the germline V gene. The CDR3 is 15 residues long. The CDR3, as DNA: TGTGCCAGCAGCGTGGGAGCGGCAGTCCAAGAGACCCAGTACTTC. Its protein product is CASSVGAAVQETQYF.

There are a few counts of this clone. Relative to the germline gene, one junction end is altered; a read error may explain this. The genes are TRBV6-5 and TRBJ2-1; 7 nucleotides align to TRBD2. CDR1 MNHEY and CDR2 SVGAGI come from the germline V gene. The CDR3 runs to 12 residues. CDR3 amino acids: CASSVTAPGGIF. CDR3 in DNA: TGTGCCAGCAGTGTGACAGCCCCCGGGGGGATCTTC.

The chain has TRBV21-1 and TRBJ2-5; the table gives TRBD2 as D, unverified against the DNA. TRBV21-1 constitutes a pseudogene. CDR3 length: 16 residues. The CDR3 here is CASSVRTTDMEETQYF. The CDR3 DNA sequence: TGTGCCAGCAGCGTCCGGACTACCGACATGGAAGAGACCCAGTACTTC.

This chain links TRBV11-2 with TRBJ2-7, with a tentative D call TRBD2 (7 bases). The V gene lost 5 bases and the J gene lost 5 bases, with 25 bases spanning the gap. The CDR3 contains 17 residues. Germline CDR1 reads SGHAT; CDR2 reads FQNNGV. The CDR3 protein is CASSRWDKRELLDEQYF. CDR3 nucleotide sequence: TGTGCCAGCAGCCGCTGGGACAAGCGGGAACTTTTGGACGAGCAGTACTTC.

The genes are TRBV19 and TRBJ1-3; D ambiguous. The CDR3 is made up of 15 amino acids. Germline CDR1 and CDR2: LNHDA and SQIVND (reference sequence). Between the trimmed V and J ends, which lost 5 bases and 2 bases, there was a span of 13 bases. CDR3 DNA: TGTGCCAGTAGTCGAAAGGTAGATGCTGGAAACACCATATATTTT. Translation gives CASSRKVDAGNTIYF.

V usage is TRBV27 and J usage is TRBJ2-7; maybe TRBD1 (5 bases). The CDR3 sequence is 14 residues long. Germline V gene data show CDR1 as MNHEY and CDR2 as SMNVEV (reference sequence). Trimming took 5 bases from V and 2 from J, leaving 13 bases between them. The CDR3 reads CASSPTDSPYEQYF. Written as DNA, the CDR3 is TGTGCCAGCAGTCCTACCGACAGCCCCTACGAGCAGTACTTC.

This chain joins TRBV6-6 and TRBJ1-5; D gene unclear. Germline-derived CDR1 and CDR2 are MNHNY and SVGAGI (reference sequence). V dropped 2 bases and J dropped 5 bases, with 10 bases sitting between them. The CDR3 runs to 14 residues. The CDR3, as DNA: TGTGCCAGCAGTTACCCAGGTCGCGATCAGCCCCAGCATTTT. Amino acids: CASSYPGRDQPQHF.

The chain combines TRBV19 with TRBJ2-5; D gene uncertain. Per germline, CDR1 LNHDA and CDR2 SQIVND (reference sequence). The V end was cut by 7 bases, the J end by 1 base, with 4 bases between. This CDR3 has 11 residues. CDR3 nucleotides: TGTGCCAGTAAGGCCCAAGAGACCCAGTACTTC. This codes for CASKAQETQYF.

A word on this clone: One junction end does not reproduce the germline sequence, and a read error may be involved. The gene calls are TRBV28 and TRBJ2-3; the D is unclear. CDR3 length: 11 residues. Germline V gene lookup returns CDR1 MDHEN and CDR2 SYDVKM. CDR3 sequence reads: CASSWWNSWFF. DNA of the CDR3: TGTGCCAGCAGTTGGTGGAATTCATGGTTTTTT.

This rearrangement joins TRBV29-1 to TRBJ2-5, with 8 bases aligning to TRBD2. This CDR3 is 11 amino acids long. With 7 bases clipped from V and 5 bases from J, the junction kept 3 bases outside the gene matches. The V gene's germline CDR1 is SQVTM and CDR2 ANQGSEA. As DNA, the CDR3 is TGCAGCGCCGGGACTAGTGAGACCCAGTACTTC. The encoded protein is CSAGTSETQYF.

This clone was counted between two and nine times. CDR3 amino acids: CASAQQGAQPQHF. CDR3 DNA: TGTGCCAGCGCACAACAGGGGGCTCAGCCCCAGCATTTT. The rearrangement links TRBV27 to TRBJ1-5; 9 bases are shared with TRBD1. The CDR3 has 13 residues. Losses at the gene ends were 8 bases for V and 6 bases for J; bases not matched to a gene: 5. The germline V gene has CDR1 MNHEY and CDR2 SMNVEV (reference sequence).

In its sample, this clone was seen a few times. The rearrangement links TRBV7-6 to TRBJ1-5; a weak D match, TRBD1 (6 bases). V was pared by 5 bases and J by 5 bases, with 13 bases between. Germline V gives CDR1 SGHVS, CDR2 FNYEAQ. This CDR3 has 14 residues. The CDR3 DNA reads TGTGCCAGCAGCCCGACCTACAGGGATCAGCCCCAGCATTTT. Translation gives CASSPTYRDQPQHF.

The chain has TRBV2 and TRBJ1-1, with D unresolved. This CDR3 contains 13 residues. With 5 bases removed from V and 3 bases from J, the gap between germline ends came to 10 bases. Germline lookup yields CDR1 SNHLY and CDR2 FYNNEI. The CDR3 nucleotides are TGTGCCAGCAGTCGGAGGGAGGACACTGAAGCTTTCTTT. It is translated as CASSRREDTEAFF.

V is TRBV11-2 and J is TRBJ1-1; D gene unclear. Trimming cost V 5 bases and J 0 bases, with 10 bases left between them. The CDR3 length is 14 residues. Germline-derived CDR1 and CDR2 are SGHAT and FQNNGV. The CDR3 sequence: CASSMAGMNTEAFF. CDR3 DNA: TGTGCCAGCAGCATGGCGGGGATGAACACTGAAGCTTTCTTT.

CDR3 sequence (DNA): TGTGCCAGCAGTGAACTCCCGGCCCCGAACACCGGGGAGCTGTTTTTT. Residues: CASSELPAPNTGELFF. The rearrangement uses TRBV6-1 and TRBJ2-2; D is uncertain. Trimming took off 2 bases at V and 0 bases at J, with 10 bases between the two ends. Germline loops: CDR1 MNHNS, CDR2 SASEGT. The CDR3 has 16 amino acids.

This clone is deemed medium-sized (0.01 to 0.1%). This chain joins TRBV7-2 and TRBJ1-5; D uncertain. The CDR3 covers 14 residues. Trimming removed 2 bases at V and 2 bases at J, with 7 bases between. CDR1 is SGHTA, CDR2 FQGNSA, per germline. The CDR3 nucleotides read TGTGCCAGCAGCTTACGGTCTGGCAATCAGCCCCAGCATTTT. This gives the protein CASSLRSGNQPQHF.

The CDR3 spells CASSPQGLVYGYTF. CDR3 nucleotide sequence: TGTGCCAGCAGTCCACAGGGCCTTGTCTATGGCTACACCTTC. V usage is TRBV28 and J usage is TRBJ1-2; possibly TRBD1 for D (6 bases). The CDR3 totals 14 residues. CDR1 and CDR2 from the germline V gene are MDHEN and SYDVKM. Trimming shortened V by 5 bases and J by 4 bases, and 14 bases separated the two germline ends.

The chain recombines TRBV6-1 with TRBJ2-2; 8 bases are shared with TRBD2. The trim removed 6 bases at V and 4 bases at J, leaving 7 bases unmatched. The CDR3 totals 15 residues. Germline V lookup: CDR1 MNHNS, CDR2 SASEGT. This CDR3 is CASRRAGGATGELFF. The CDR3 DNA reads as TGTGCCAGCAGGCGGGCGGGGGGCGCCACCGGGGAGCTGTTTTTT.

CDR3 amino acids: CASSFLGRDSPLHF. CDR3 coding DNA: TGTGCCAGCAGCTTCTTAGGCCGCGATTCACCCCTCCACTTT. V gene TRBV5-5 combines with J gene TRBJ1-6; D is unclear. Germline lookup yields CDR1 SGHKS and CDR2 YYEKEE (reference sequence). The CDR3 spans 14 residues. The germline V and J ends were trimmed by 2 bases and 8 bases, with 11 bases remaining between them.